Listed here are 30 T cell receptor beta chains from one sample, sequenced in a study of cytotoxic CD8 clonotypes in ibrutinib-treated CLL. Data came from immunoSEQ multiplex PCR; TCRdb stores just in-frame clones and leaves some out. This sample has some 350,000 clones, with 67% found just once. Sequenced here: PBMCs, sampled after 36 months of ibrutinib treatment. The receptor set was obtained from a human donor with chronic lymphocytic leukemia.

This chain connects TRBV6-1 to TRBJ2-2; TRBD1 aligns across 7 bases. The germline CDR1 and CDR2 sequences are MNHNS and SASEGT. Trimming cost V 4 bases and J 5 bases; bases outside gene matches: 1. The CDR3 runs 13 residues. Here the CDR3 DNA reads TGTGCCAGCAGTGGACAGGGTACCGGGGAGCTGTTTTTT. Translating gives CASSGQGTGELFF.

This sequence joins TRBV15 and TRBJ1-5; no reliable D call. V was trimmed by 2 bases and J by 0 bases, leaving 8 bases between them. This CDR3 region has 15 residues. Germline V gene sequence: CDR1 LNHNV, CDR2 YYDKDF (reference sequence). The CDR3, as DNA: TGTGCCACCAGCAGAAGGAGCTATAGCAATCAGCCCCAGCATTTT. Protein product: CATSRRSYSNQPQHF.

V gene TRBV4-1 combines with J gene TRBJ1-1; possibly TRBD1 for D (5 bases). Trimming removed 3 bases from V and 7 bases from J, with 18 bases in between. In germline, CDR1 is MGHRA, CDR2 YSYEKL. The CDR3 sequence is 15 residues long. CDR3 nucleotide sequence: TGCGCCAGCAGCCACCCCCCCCGAGGGGCCTTTGAAGCTTTCTTT. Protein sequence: CASSHPPRGAFEAFF.

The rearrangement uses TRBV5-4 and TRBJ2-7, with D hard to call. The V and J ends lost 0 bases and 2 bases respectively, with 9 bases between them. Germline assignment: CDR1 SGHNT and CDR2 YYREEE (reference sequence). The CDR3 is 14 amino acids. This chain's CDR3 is CASSLVNAAYEQYF. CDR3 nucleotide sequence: TGTGCCAGCAGCTTGGTGAATGCGGCCTACGAGCAGTACTTC.

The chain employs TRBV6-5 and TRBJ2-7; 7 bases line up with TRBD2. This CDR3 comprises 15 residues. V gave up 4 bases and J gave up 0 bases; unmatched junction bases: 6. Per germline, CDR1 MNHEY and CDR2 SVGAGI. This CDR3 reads CASSFSGLSSYEQYF. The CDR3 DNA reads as TGTGCCAGCAGTTTTAGCGGGTTGAGCTCCTACGAGCAGTACTTC.

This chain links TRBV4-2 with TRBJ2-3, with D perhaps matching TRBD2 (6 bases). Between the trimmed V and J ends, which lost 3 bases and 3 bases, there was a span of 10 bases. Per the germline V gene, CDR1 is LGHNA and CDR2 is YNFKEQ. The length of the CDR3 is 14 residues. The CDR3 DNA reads TGTGCCAGCAGCCAGCCCGGGGGAACAGATACGCAGTATTTT. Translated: CASSQPGGTDTQYF.

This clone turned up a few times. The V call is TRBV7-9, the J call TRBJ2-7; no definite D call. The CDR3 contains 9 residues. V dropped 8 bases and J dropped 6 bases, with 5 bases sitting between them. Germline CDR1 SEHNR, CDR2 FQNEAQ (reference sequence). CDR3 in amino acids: CASPTEQYF. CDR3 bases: TGTGCCAGCCCAACCGAGCAGTACTTC.

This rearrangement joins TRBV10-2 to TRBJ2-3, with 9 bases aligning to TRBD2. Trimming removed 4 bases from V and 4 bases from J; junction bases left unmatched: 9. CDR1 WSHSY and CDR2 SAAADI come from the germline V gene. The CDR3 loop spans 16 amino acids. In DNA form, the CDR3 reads TGCGCCAGCAGTGCCGAGCGGGGGGCGGGGGCAGATACGCAGTATTTT. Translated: CASSAERGAGADTQYF.

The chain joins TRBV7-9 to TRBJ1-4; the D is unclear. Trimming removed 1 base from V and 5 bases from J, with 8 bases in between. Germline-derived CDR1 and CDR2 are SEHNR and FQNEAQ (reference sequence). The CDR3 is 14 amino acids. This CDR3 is CASSLGEYNEKLFF. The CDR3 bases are TGTGCCAGCAGCTTAGGCGAATACAATGAAAAACTGTTTTTT.

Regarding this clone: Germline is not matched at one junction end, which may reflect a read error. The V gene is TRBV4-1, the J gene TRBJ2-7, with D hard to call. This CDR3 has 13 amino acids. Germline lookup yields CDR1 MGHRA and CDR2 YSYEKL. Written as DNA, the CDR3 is TGCGCCAGCAGCGAAGAGTTAGTGCGCGAGCAGTACTTC. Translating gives CASSEELVREQYF.

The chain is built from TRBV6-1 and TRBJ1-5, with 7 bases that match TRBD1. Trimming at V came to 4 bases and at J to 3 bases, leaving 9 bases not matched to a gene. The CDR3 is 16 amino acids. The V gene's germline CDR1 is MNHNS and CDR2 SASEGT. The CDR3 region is CASSGPTDRDNQPQHF. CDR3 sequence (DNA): TGTGCCAGCAGTGGGCCGACCGACAGGGACAATCAGCCCCAGCATTTT.

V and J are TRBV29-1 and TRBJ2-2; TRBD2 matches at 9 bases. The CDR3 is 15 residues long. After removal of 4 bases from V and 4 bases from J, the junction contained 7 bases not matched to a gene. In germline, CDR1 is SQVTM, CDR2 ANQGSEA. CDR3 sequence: CSVGWREGLTGELFF. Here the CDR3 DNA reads TGCAGCGTTGGGTGGCGGGAGGGCCTCACCGGGGAGCTGTTTTTT.

The CDR3 loop reads CASSNRTSGNPYNEQFF. CDR3 in DNA: TGTGCCAGCAGTAACAGGACTAGCGGGAACCCCTACAATGAGCAGTTCTTC. The chain joins TRBV25-1 to TRBJ2-1, with 12 bases identical to TRBD2. After removal of 5 bases from V and 2 bases from J, the junction contained 7 bases not matched to a gene. This CDR3 comprises 17 residues. CDR1 and CDR2 (germline): MGHDK, SYGVNS.

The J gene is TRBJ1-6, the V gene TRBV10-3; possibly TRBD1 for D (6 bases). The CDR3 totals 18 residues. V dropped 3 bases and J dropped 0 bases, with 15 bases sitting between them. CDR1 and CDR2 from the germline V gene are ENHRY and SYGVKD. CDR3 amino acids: CAISDRLQGSSYNSPLHF. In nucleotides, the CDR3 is TGTGCCATCAGTGATCGTCTACAGGGAAGCTCCTATAATTCACCCCTCCACTTT.

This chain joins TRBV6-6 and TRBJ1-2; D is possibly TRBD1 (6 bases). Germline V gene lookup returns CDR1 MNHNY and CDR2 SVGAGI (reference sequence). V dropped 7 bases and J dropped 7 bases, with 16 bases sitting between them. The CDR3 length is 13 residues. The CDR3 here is CASTLPGAGGYTF. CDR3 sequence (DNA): TGTGCCAGCACCTTACCGGGGGCCGGTGGCTACACCTTC.

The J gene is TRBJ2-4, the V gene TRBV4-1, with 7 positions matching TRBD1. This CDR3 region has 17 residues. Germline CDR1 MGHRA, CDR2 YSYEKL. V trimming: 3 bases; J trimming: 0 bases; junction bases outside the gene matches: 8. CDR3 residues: CASSQFGTALAKNIQYF. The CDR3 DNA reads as TGCGCCAGCAGCCAGTTTGGGACAGCCTTAGCCAAAAACATTCAGTACTTC.

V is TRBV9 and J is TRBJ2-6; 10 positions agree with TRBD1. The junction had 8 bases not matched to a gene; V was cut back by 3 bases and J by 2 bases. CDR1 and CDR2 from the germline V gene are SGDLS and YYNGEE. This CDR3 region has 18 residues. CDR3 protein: CASSGRTGGKTGANVLTF. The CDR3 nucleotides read TGTGCCAGCAGCGGGAGGACAGGGGGAAAAACTGGGGCCAACGTCCTGACTTTC.

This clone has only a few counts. CDR3: CASGITGGYNSPLHF. CDR3 coding DNA: TGTGCTAGTGGTATAACAGGGGGATATAATTCACCCCTCCACTTT. The chain recombines TRBV12-5 with TRBJ1-6; 8 bases match TRBD1. This CDR3 is 15 amino acids long. The germline V gene has CDR1 LGHNT and CDR2 FRNRAP. Losses at the gene ends were 5 bases for V and 4 bases for J; bases not matched to a gene: 4. The whole variable domain, remainder taken from reference TRBV12-5 and TRBJ1-6, is DARVTQTPRHKVTEMGQEVTMRCQPILGHNTVFWYRQTMMQGLELLAYFRNRAPLDDSGMPKDRFSAEMPDATLATLKIQPSEPRDSAVYFCASGITGGYNSPLHFGNGTRLTVT.

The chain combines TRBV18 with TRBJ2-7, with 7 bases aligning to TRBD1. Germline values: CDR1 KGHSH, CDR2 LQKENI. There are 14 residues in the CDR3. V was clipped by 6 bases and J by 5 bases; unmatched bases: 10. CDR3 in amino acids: CASSSPTGDNEQYF. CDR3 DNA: TGTGCCAGCTCCAGCCCCACAGGGGACAACGAGCAGTACTTC.

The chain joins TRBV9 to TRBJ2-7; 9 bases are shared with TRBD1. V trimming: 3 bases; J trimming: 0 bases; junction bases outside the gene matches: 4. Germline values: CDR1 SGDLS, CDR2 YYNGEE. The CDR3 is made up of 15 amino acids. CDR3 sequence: CASSGRTGVSYEQYF. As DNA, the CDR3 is TGTGCCAGCAGCGGCAGGACAGGGGTCTCCTACGAGCAGTACTTC. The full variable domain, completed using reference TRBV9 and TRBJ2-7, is DSGVTQTPKHLITATGQRVTLRCSPRSGDLSVYWYQQSLDQGLQFLIQYYNGEERAKGNILERFSAQQFPDLHSELNLSSLELGDSALYFCASSGRTGVSYEQYFGPGTRLTVT.

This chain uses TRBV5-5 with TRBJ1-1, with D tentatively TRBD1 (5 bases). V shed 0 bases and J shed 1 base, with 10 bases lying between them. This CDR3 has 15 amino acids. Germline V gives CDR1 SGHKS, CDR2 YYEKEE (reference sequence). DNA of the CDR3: TGTGCCAGCAGCTTGGTCCCAGGGAGGAACACTGAAGCTTTCTTT. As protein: CASSLVPGRNTEAFF.

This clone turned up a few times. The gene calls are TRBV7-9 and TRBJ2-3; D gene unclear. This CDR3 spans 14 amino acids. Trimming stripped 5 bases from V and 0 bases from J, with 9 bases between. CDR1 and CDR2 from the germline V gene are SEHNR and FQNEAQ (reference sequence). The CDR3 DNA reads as TGTGCCAGCAGCCCCCCGGCTAGCACAGATACGCAGTATTTT. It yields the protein CASSPPASTDTQYF.

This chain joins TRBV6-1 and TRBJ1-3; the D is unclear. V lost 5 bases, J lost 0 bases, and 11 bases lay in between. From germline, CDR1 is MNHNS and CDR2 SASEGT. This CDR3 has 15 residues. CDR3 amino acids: CASSLGPNSGNTIYF. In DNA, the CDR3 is TGTGCCAGCAGTCTAGGACCGAACTCTGGAAACACCATATATTTT.

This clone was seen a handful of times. The CDR3 protein is CSVVVFPTQYF. DNA of the CDR3: TGCAGCGTTGTAGTCTTCCCTACGCAGTATTTT. The chain has TRBV29-1 and TRBJ2-3; D remains unclear. The V end was cut by 4 bases, the J end by 8 bases, with 10 bases between. The CDR3 runs 11 residues. Per the germline V gene, CDR1 is SQVTM and CDR2 is ANQGSEA.

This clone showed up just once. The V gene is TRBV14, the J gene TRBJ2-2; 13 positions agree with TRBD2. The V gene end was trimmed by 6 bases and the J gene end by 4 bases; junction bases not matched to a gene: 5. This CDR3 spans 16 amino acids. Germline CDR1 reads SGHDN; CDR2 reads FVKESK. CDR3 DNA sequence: TGTGCCAGCAGTTGGGGACTAGCGGGACTCACCGGGGAGCTGTTTTTT. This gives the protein CASSWGLAGLTGELFF.

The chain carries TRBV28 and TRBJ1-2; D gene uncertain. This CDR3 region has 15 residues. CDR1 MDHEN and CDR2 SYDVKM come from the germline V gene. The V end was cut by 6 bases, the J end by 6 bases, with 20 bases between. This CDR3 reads CASSLDGTLENGYTF. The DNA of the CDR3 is TGTGCCAGCAGCCTAGACGGAACGTTGGAAAATGGCTACACCTTC.

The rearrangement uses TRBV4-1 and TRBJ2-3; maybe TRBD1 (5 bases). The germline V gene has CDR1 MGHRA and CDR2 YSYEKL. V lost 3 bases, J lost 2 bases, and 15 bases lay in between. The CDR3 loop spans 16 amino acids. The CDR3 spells CASSQGWGEVTDTQYF. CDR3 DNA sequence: TGCGCCAGCAGCCAGGGGTGGGGCGAAGTCACAGATACGCAGTATTTT.

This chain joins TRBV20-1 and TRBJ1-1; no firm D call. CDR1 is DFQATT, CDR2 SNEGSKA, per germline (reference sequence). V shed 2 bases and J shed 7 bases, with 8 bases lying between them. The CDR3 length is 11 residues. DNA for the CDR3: TGCAGTGCTAGACCGATGGGTGAAGCTTTCTTT. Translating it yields CSARPMGEAFF.

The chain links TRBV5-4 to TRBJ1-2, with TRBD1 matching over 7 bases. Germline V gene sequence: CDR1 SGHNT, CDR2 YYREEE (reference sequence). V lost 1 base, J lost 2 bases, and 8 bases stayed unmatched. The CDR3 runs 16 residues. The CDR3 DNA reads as TGTGCCAGCAGCTTGACAGGGGCGAGGGCAAACTATGGCTACACCTTC. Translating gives CASSLTGARANYGYTF.

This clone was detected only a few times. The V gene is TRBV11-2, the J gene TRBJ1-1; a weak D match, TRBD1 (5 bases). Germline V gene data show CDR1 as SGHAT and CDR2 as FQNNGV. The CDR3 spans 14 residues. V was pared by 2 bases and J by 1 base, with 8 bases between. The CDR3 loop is CASSLKGENTEAFF. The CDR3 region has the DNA TGTGCCAGCAGCTTAAAAGGGGAGAACACTGAAGCTTTCTTT.